These 28 T cell receptor beta chains were sequenced from one sample in a study of blood T cell repertoires in COVID-19. Assay used: immunoSEQ multiplex PCR; TCRdb lists only in-frame clones, some missing. The sample has approximately 220,000 clones, roughly nine tenths seen once. Sequencing was done on a sample of PBMCs or T cells enriched from blood (not recorded which). These receptors were taken from a woman in her twenties or thirties with acute COVID-19.

This clone came up once. The chain has TRBV4-3 and TRBJ1-1, with 11 bases lining up with TRBD1. The CDR3 has 16 residues. V was pared by 0 bases and J by 4 bases, with 4 bases of the junction left unmatched. Per germline, CDR1 LGHNA and CDR2 YSLEER. The CDR3 sequence: CASSQEAGTGGTEAFF. CDR3 in DNA: TGCGCCAGCAGCCAAGAGGCCGGGACAGGGGGCACTGAAGCTTTCTTT.

CDR3 loop: CASSDLFRDEAFF. CDR3 bases: TGTGCCAGCAGTGATCTTTTCAGGGATGAAGCTTTCTTT. The rearrangement links TRBV6-1 to TRBJ1-1, with TRBD1 as a possible D gene (5 bases). Trimming stripped 3 bases from V and 7 bases from J, with 12 bases between. Germline loops: CDR1 MNHNS, CDR2 SASEGT. This CDR3 region has 13 residues.

The chain joins TRBV19 to TRBJ2-7; 10 bases map to TRBD1. V lost 5 bases and J lost 7; bases outside the gene matches: 8. The germline CDR1 and CDR2 sequences are LNHDA and SQIVND (reference sequence). This CDR3 region has 14 residues. Here the CDR3 DNA reads TGTGCCAGTAGTCCGGGACAGGGGATCGGTGAGCAGTACTTC. Residues: CASSPGQGIGEQYF.

This chain links TRBV4-1 with TRBJ2-1; a possible D gene is TRBD2 (7 bases). Per the germline V gene, CDR1 is MGHRA and CDR2 is YSYEKL. This CDR3 region has 16 residues. V was clipped by 4 bases and J by 7 bases, with 20 bases between them. Here the CDR3 DNA reads TGCGCCAGCAGCCCCACACGGGGGGCAGGTAAGAATGAGCAGTTCTTC. Encoded protein: CASSPTRGAGKNEQFF.

The chain links TRBV5-1 to TRBJ1-2; tentatively, D is TRBD1 (5 bases). V lost 6 bases, J lost 4 bases, and 13 bases lay in between. Germline loops: CDR1 SGHRS, CDR2 YFSETQ. There are 13 residues in the CDR3. In DNA, the CDR3 is TGCGCCAGCACCTCTCTGCAGGGCTATGGCTACACCTTC. It is translated as CASTSLQGYGYTF.

This chain joins TRBV15 and TRBJ2-3; TRBD1 matches 9 bases. This CDR3 has 16 residues. CDR1 and CDR2 (germline): LNHNV, YYDKDF (reference sequence). V trimming: 0 bases; J trimming: 4 bases; junction bases outside the gene matches: 5. The CDR3 bases are TGTGCCACCAGCAGAGACGACAGGGGGAAGGCAGATACGCAGTATTTT. Amino acid sequence: CATSRDDRGKADTQYF.

In DNA form, the CDR3 reads TGTGCCAGCACCGAGGATTGGCTTTCTAGCACAGATACGCAGTATTTT. This gives the protein CASTEDWLSSTDTQYF. V gene TRBV5-5 combines with J gene TRBJ2-3; D gene ambiguous. This CDR3 is 16 amino acids long. V was clipped by 6 bases and J by 0 bases, with 17 bases between them. Germline CDR1 is SGHKS and CDR2 is YYEKEE (reference sequence).

The rearrangement uses TRBV11-2 and TRBJ2-7; D may be TRBD2 (6 bases). Per germline, CDR1 SGHAT and CDR2 FQNNGV. The CDR3 has 13 residues. The V gene lost 5 bases and the J gene lost 5 bases, with 13 bases spanning the gap. CDR3 region: CASSAPWGDEQYF. Here the CDR3 DNA reads TGTGCCAGCAGCGCACCTTGGGGGGACGAGCAGTACTTC. The whole variable domain, remainder taken from reference TRBV11-2 and TRBJ2-7, is EAGVAQSPRYKIIEKRQSVAFWCNPISGHATLYWYQQILGQGPKLLIQFQNNGVVDDSQLPKDRFSAERLKGVDSTLKIQPAKLEDSAVYLCASSAPWGDEQYFGPGTRLTVT.

This rearrangement joins TRBV4-3 to TRBJ2-1; the match to TRBD1 covers 10 bases. This CDR3 spans 18 amino acids. CDR1 and CDR2 (germline): LGHNA, YSLEER. The V segment lost 1 base and the J segment 9 bases; nucleotides outside the gene matches: 15. The CDR3: CASSQGPRGQGPRGEQFF. The CDR3 region has the DNA TGCGCCAGCAGCCAAGGCCCTCGGGGACAGGGGCCTCGGGGTGAGCAGTTCTTC.

The chain is built from TRBV27 and TRBJ1-1, with D possibly TRBD1 on 6 matching bases. V was pared by 3 bases and J by 4 bases, with 9 bases between. There are 13 residues in the CDR3. The V gene's germline CDR1 is MNHEY and CDR2 SMNVEV (reference sequence). In DNA form, the CDR3 reads TGTGCCAGCAGTTTGCTAGGGGGCACTGAAGCTTTCTTT. Translating it yields CASSLLGGTEAFF.

The V gene is TRBV6-6, the J gene TRBJ2-2, with D perhaps TRBD2 (6 bases). Deletions cut 2 bases from V and 3 bases from J, with 13 bases between. The CDR3 has 16 amino acids. In germline, CDR1 is MNHNY, CDR2 SVGAGI (reference sequence). The CDR3 is CASSYGEARYTGELFF. CDR3 nucleotides: TGTGCCAGCAGTTACGGGGAGGCTCGGTACACCGGGGAGCTGTTTTTT.

J is TRBJ1-2 and V is TRBV6-1; possible D gene TRBD1, 6 bases. Germline values: CDR1 MNHNS, CDR2 SASEGT. Trimming left V 4 bases short and J 0 bases short, with 18 bases between. The CDR3 totals 17 residues. CDR3 region: CASSGGHPTLSNYGYTF. CDR3 nucleotide sequence: TGTGCCAGCAGTGGGGGACATCCCACCCTATCTAACTATGGCTACACCTTC.

The V call is TRBV11-2, the J call TRBJ2-7; 10 positions agree with TRBD2. From germline, CDR1 is SGHAT and CDR2 FQNNGV. This CDR3 region has 14 residues. Trimming removed 4 bases from V and 9 bases from J; junction bases left unmatched: 9. The CDR3 DNA reads as TGTGCCAGCAGCTCGCTAGCGGGGGCGTCCGTGCAGTACTTC. This translates into CASSSLAGASVQYF.

This clone was detected only once. The V gene is TRBV7-3, the J gene TRBJ2-1, with 8 bases identical to TRBD2. Trimming cost V 1 base and J 6 bases; bases outside gene matches: 8. The V gene's germline CDR1 is SGHTA and CDR2 FQGTGA. This CDR3 region has 16 residues. Here the CDR3 reads CASSLMAAGASNEQFF. CDR3 in DNA: TGTGCCAGCAGCTTAATGGCAGCGGGGGCCAGCAATGAGCAGTTCTTC.

This chain links TRBV30 with TRBJ2-1; 7 bases fit TRBD2. The J segment lost 6 bases and the V segment lost 1 base, leaving 3 bases of the junction unmatched. This CDR3 comprises 13 residues. Germline CDR1 and CDR2: GTSNPN and SVGIG (reference sequence). CDR3 in amino acids: CAWSGGGINEQFF. Here the CDR3 DNA reads TGTGCCTGGAGTGGGGGAGGGATCAATGAGCAGTTCTTC. Looking up the rest from reference TRBV30 and TRBJ2-1 gives the full variable domain: SQTIHQWPATLVQPVGSPLSLECTVEGTSNPNLYWYRQAAGRGLQLLFYSVGIGQISSEVPQNLSASRPQDRQFILSSKKLLLSDSGFYLCAWSGGGINEQFFGPGTRLTVL.

The J gene is TRBJ2-3, the V gene TRBV29-1, with 8 nucleotides matching TRBD2. The CDR3 is 14 amino acids. Germline values: CDR1 SQVTM, CDR2 ANQGSEA. The CDR3 DNA reads TGCAGTACTAATAGCGGGACAATCACAGATACGCAGTATTTT. It encodes CSTNSGTITDTQYF.

The chain links TRBV9 to TRBJ2-1, with TRBD1 identical over 7 bases. CDR3 size: 17 residues. The germline gives CDR1 SGDLS, CDR2 YYNGEE. V was pared by 0 bases and J by 2 bases, with 8 bases of the junction left unmatched. CDR3: CASSVARQGGPYNEQFF. CDR3 nucleotides: TGTGCCAGCAGCGTAGCTCGACAGGGTGGGCCCTACAATGAGCAGTTCTTC.

V is TRBV5-1 and J is TRBJ2-7; TRBD2 aligns across 7 bases. CDR3 size: 20 residues. V was clipped by 3 bases and J by 4 bases; unmatched bases: 25. CDR1 and CDR2 from the germline V gene are SGHRS and YFSETQ. CDR3 bases: TGCGCCAGCAGCTCTGGATGGAGGGAGGGCACTTCGGTCTTATCATACGAGCAGTACTTC. Translated: CASSSGWREGTSVLSYEQYF.

The V gene is TRBV6-6, the J gene TRBJ2-2; TRBD1 might be the D (6 bases). Germline V gives CDR1 MNHNY, CDR2 SVGAGI (reference sequence). V shed 6 bases and J shed 2 bases, with 13 bases lying between them. This CDR3 is 15 amino acids long. As DNA, the CDR3 is TGTGCCAGCAGCGGTCGGACAGACAACACCGGGGAGCTGTTTTTT. This encodes CASSGRTDNTGELFF.

V and J are TRBV19 and TRBJ2-1; no firm D call. CDR1 LNHDA and CDR2 SQIVND come from the germline V gene (reference sequence). CDR3 length equals 11 residues. Trimming stripped 5 bases from V and 4 bases from J, with 3 bases between. CDR3 sequence: CASSSYNEQFF. The CDR3 nucleotides are TGTGCCAGTAGTTCATACAATGAGCAGTTCTTC.

This sequence joins TRBV18 and TRBJ2-5; TRBD1 is a possible D gene (6 bases). Germline values: CDR1 KGHSH, CDR2 LQKENI. V was clipped by 6 bases and J by 3 bases, with 17 bases between them. CDR3 size: 15 residues. The CDR3 bases are TGTGCCAGCTCGCTCAACAACACAGGGAAAGAGACCCAGTACTTC. This gives the protein CASSLNNTGKETQYF. Full variable domain (outside the CDR3, taken from reference TRBV18 and TRBJ2-5): NAGVMQNPRHLVRRRGQEARLRCSPMKGHSHVYWYRQLPEEGLKFMVYLQKENIIDESGMPKERFSAEFPKEGPSILRIQQVVRGDSAAYFCASSLNNTGKETQYFGPGTRLLVL.

This chain connects TRBV6-6 to TRBJ2-1; 11 bases map to TRBD2. Losses at the gene ends were 8 bases for V and 4 bases for J; bases not matched to a gene: 7. Per germline, CDR1 MNHNY and CDR2 SVGAGI (reference sequence). This CDR3 is built from 15 residues. The CDR3: CASDLAGGFYNEQFF. The CDR3 bases are TGTGCCAGCGATCTAGCGGGGGGCTTTTACAATGAGCAGTTCTTC.

The rearrangement uses TRBV6-2 or TRBV6-3 and TRBJ1-2, with D unclear. Per the germline V gene, CDR1 is MNHEY and CDR2 is SVGEGT. The CDR3 is 11 residues long. Trimming shortened V by 4 bases and J by 4 bases, and 4 bases separated the two germline ends. The CDR3 nucleotides read TGTGCCAGCAGTTCTTCCTATGGCTACACCTTC. Its translation is CASSSSYGYTF.

This chain joins TRBV5-8 and TRBJ1-6; TRBD1 might be the D (5 bases). The V and J ends lost 2 bases and 8 bases respectively, with 20 bases between them. The CDR3 length is 17 residues. Germline V lookup: CDR1 SGHTS, CDR2 YDEGEE. CDR3 in DNA: TGTGCCAGCAGCTTCACCGCCGGGGGTCTGATTGATTCACCCCTCCACTTT. It codes for CASSFTAGGLIDSPLHF.

The genes are TRBV30 and TRBJ1-4; the D gene is possibly TRBD1 (5 bases). V was shortened by 5 bases and J by 6 bases, with 13 bases between the two germline ends. CDR1 GTSNPN and CDR2 SVGIG come from the germline V gene (reference sequence). The CDR3 covers 13 residues. This CDR3 reads CAWHDSRHEKLFF. For the CDR3, the DNA is TGTGCCTGGCATGACAGCCGGCATGAAAAACTGTTTTTT.

The chain carries TRBV18 and TRBJ1-4, with D perhaps TRBD1 (6 bases). V dropped 6 bases and J dropped 2 bases, with 19 bases sitting between them. Germline V gives CDR1 KGHSH, CDR2 LQKENI. The CDR3 totals 17 residues. For the CDR3, the DNA is TGTGCCAGCTCTCCTCCCCTCGGGCAGGGGACTAATGAAAAACTGTTTTTT. Protein: CASSPPLGQGTNEKLFF.

The V and J genes are TRBV21-1 and TRBJ1-5; TRBD1 is the table's D call and was not checked against the DNA. TRBV21-1 is assigned pseudogene status. This CDR3 region has 17 residues. CDR3 sequence: CASSKGAGQGSRKPQHF. CDR3 coding DNA: TGTGCCAGCAGCAAAGGTGCAGGACAGGGGTCCCGTAAGCCCCAGCATTTT.

The chain combines TRBV10-3 with TRBJ1-1; a possible D gene is TRBD1 (6 bases). V lost 11 bases and J 3 bases, leaving 19 bases between the germline ends. This CDR3 has 14 residues. The germline V gene has CDR1 ENHRY and CDR2 SYGVKD. Here the CDR3 DNA reads TGTGCCGCCTCTTTTCGGGACAAGTACACTGAAGCTTTCTTT. This codes for CAASFRDKYTEAFF.